This TCR beta chain emerged from a study of blood T cell repertoires in COVID-19. For the study at large: Samples of COVID-19 (acute and convalescent) were obtained from the United States, Italy and Spain.

The V end was cut by 1 base, the J end by 4 bases, with 10 bases between. This CDR3 region has 14 residues. Germline-derived CDR1 and CDR2 are MNHEY and SMNVEV (reference sequence). Followed longitudinally, the Seattle patients had been enrolled during active infection. As processed by the authors: The authors estimated nucleated cell counts from reference gene primer amplification. Only in-frame clones appear in the TCRdb table, and some are missing; sequencing was by immunoSEQ multiplex PCR. Clonal size and the V and J genes are those of that table, whereas D and trimming came from the DNA. The sample lists fewer than 400,000 clones, about nine tenths occurring once.

Material for sequencing was peripheral blood. The receptor was isolated from a woman in her thirties with COVID-19, enrolled during active disease. The chain recombines TRBV27 with TRBJ1-1; D perhaps matches TRBD1 (5 bases). CDR3 bases: TGTGCCAGCAGTTTATTAGGGGAGGTCACTGAAGCTTTCTTT. Its translation: CASSLLGEVTEAFF.